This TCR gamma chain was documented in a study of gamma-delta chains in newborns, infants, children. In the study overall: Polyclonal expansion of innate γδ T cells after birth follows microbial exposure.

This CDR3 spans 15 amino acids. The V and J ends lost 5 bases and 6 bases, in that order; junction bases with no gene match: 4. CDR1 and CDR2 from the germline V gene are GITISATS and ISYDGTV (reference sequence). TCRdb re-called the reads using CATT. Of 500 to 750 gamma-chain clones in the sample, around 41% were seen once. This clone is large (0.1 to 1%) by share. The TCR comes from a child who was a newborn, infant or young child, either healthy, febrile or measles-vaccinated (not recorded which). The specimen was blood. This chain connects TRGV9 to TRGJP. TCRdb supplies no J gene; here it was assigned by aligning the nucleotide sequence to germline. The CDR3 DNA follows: TGTGCCTTGTGGGTTCTAGAGTTGGGCAAAAAAATCAAGGTATTT. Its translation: CALWVLELGKKIKVF.